Listed below are T cell receptor beta chains from one sample, sequenced in a study of Ad26.COV2.S vaccination and SARS-CoV-2 variants. Only in-frame clones appear in the TCRdb table, and some are missing; sequencing was by immunoSEQ multiplex PCR. Seen here are about 440,000 clones, less than 95% observed once, and the top ten hold under 4.5%. The sequences come from peripheral blood, collected in a trial of Ad26.COV2.S vaccine versus placebo. These receptors originate from a person between 18 and 59 years old who received the Ad26.COV2.S COVID-19 vaccine or a placebo. Each CDR3 is given with its conserved first and last residue. The D gene is left open where the match is weak. Part of the rows lack a size; the others show once, few, many or a class for expanded clones.

j_gene,abundance,v_gene,d_gene,CDR3nt,CDR3aa
TRBJ2-7,-,TRBV28,-,TGTGCCAGCACCGAAACCAGGGGATCCTACGAGCAGTACTTC,CASTETRGSYEQYF
TRBJ2-1,-,TRBV7-2,-,TGTGCCAGCAGCTTGCGAGGGCAAGTTAGGCAGTTCTTC,CASSLRGQVRQFF
TRBJ2-7,few,TRBV9,-,TGTGCCAGCAGCGCTAGCTACGGGACAAGCTACGAGCAGTACTTC,CASSASYGTSYEQYF
TRBJ1-2,-,TRBV10-3,-,TGTGCCATCAGTGACGGGACGGCGTCTAACTATGGCTACACCTTC,CAISDGTASNYGYTF
TRBJ2-7,-,TRBV5-6,-,TGTGCCAGCAGCTGGACGGGATCCTACGAGCAGTACTTC,CASSWTGSYEQYF
TRBJ2-1,-,TRBV30,-,TGTGCCTGGAGTGTACTTTCATCCCTAAGCTCCTACAATGAGCAGTTCTTC,CAWSVLSSLSSYNEQFF
TRBJ2-1,-,TRBV6-5,-,TGTGCCAGCCTAAGGGGAGCATCCCTTTACAATGAGCAGTTCTTC,CASLRGASLYNEQFF
TRBJ2-7,few,TRBV27,TRBD2,TGTGCCAGCAGTTTTTATGCGGGAGCAGGCGAGCAGTACTTC,CASSFYAGAGEQYF
TRBJ2-7,-,TRBV5-6,-,TGTGCCAGCAGCTTAACAGGATACTACGAGCAGTACTTC,CASSLTGYYEQYF
TRBJ2-1,-,TRBV6-5,TRBD2,TGTGCCAGCAGTAGGACTAGCGGGAGTTCTGAGCAGTTCTTC,CASSRTSGSSEQFF
TRBJ2-3,-,TRBV27,TRBD2,TGTGCCAGCAGTCCGCCGGGACTAGCGGGAGGTTCAGATACGCAGTATTTT,CASSPPGLAGGSDTQYF
TRBJ2-7,-,TRBV4-2,-,TGTGCCAGCAGCCAAGAACCCAGGGGACACGAGCAGTACTTC,CASSQEPRGHEQYF
TRBJ2-1,-,TRBV6-5,TRBD2,TGTGCCAGCAGTCGAGGGACTAGAAAGCTCAATGAGCAGTTCTTC,CASSRGTRKLNEQFF
TRBJ2-7,-,TRBV29-1,TRBD1,TGCAGCGTGACCGGACAGGGGGCCTCCTACGAGCAGTACTTC,CSVTGQGASYEQYF
TRBJ2-7,-,TRBV9,TRBD2,TGTGCCAGCAGCGCGACGGGAGGCTCCTCCTACGAGCAGTACTTC,CASSATGGSSYEQYF
TRBJ2-2,once,TRBV5-4,-,TGTGCCAGCAGCGGGGTAGGTGCGGAAACCGGGGAGCTGTTTTTT,CASSGVGAETGELFF